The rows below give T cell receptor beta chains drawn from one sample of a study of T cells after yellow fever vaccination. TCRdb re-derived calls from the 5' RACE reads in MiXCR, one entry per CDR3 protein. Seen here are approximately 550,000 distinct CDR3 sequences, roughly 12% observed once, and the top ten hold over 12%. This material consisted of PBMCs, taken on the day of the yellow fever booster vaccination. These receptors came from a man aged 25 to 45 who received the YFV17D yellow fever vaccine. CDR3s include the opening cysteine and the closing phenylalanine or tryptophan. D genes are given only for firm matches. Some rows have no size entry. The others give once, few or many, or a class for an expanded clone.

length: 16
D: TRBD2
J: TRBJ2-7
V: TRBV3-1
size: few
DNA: TGTGCCAGCAGCCAAGACCCTAGCGGGGTGAGCTACGAGCAGTACTTC
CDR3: CASSQDPSGVSYEQYF

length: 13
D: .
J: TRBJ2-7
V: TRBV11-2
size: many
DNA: TGTGCCAGCAGCTTACTTCACTCCTACGAGCAGTACTTC
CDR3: CASSLLHSYEQYF

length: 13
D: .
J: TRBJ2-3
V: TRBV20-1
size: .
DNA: TGCAGTGCCTACCAGGGGGGGACAGATACGCAGTATTTT
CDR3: CSAYQGGTDTQYF

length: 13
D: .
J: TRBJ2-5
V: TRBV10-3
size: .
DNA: TGTGCCACCCGAGGGTCTAGTCAAGAGACCCAGTACTTC
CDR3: CATRGSSQETQYF

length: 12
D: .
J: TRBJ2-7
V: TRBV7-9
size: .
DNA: TGTGCCAGCAGCCATGAGCGGGACGAGCAGTACTTC
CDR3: CASSHERDEQYF

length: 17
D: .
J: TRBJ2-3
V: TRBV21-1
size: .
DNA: TGTGCCAGCAGCAAGACTGGGACTAGCGGGGCCACAGATACGCAGTATTTT
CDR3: CASSKTGTSGATDTQYF

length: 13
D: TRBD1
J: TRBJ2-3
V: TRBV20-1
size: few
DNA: TGCAGTGCCCTCTCAGGGGGAATAGATACGCAGTATTTT
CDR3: CSALSGGIDTQYF

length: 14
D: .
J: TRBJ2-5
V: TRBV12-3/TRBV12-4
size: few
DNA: TGTGCCAGCAGGTTACAGCAAGTAAGAGAGACCCAGTACTTC
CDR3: CASRLQQVRETQYF

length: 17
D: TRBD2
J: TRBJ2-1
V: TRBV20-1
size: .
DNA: TGCAGTGCCCTATCGGCAGGGGGACTAGCGGATTACAATGAGCAGTTCTTC
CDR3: CSALSAGGLADYNEQFF

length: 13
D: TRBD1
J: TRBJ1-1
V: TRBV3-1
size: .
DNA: TGTGCCAGCAGCCTGGGGACAGCCGGTGAAGCTTTCTTT
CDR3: CASSLGTAGEAFF

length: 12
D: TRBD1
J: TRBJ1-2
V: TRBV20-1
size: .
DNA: TGCAGTGCCCGGACAGGGGCCGCGGGGAACACCTTC
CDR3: CSARTGAAGNTF

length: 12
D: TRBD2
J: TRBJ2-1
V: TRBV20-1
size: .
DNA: TGCAGCCCCAGCGGGAGAGAGGTTGAGCAGTTCTTC
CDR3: CSPSGREVEQFF

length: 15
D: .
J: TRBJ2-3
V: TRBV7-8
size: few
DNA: TGTGCCAGCAGCTTAGCGCTGGGCAACACAGATACGCAGTATTTT
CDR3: CASSLALGNTDTQYF

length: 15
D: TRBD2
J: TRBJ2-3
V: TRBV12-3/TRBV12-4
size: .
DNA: TGTGCCAGCAGAGGGCTAGCGGATAGGTGGGGTACGCAGTATTTT
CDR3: CASRGLADRWGTQYF

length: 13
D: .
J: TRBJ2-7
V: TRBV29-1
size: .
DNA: TGCAGCGTTGTAGGGCAGGCGCTATCCGAGCAGTACTTC
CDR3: CSVVGQALSEQYF

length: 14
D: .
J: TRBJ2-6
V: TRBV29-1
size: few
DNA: TGCAGCGTTGAAGTTTGGTCTGGGGCCAACGTCCTGACTTTC
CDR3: CSVEVWSGANVLTF

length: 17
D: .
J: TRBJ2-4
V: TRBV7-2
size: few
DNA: TGTGCCAGCAGCCCCCATACGAGCGAATTAGCCAAAAACATTCAGTACTTC
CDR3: CASSPHTSELAKNIQYF

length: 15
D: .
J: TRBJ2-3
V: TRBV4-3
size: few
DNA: TGCGCCAGCAGCCAAGAAGGGAGGCCCACAGATACGCAGTATTTT
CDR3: CASSQEGRPTDTQYF

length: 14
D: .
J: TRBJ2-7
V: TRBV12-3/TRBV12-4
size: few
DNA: TGTGCCAGCAGTTTTGTGGGAGTACCCTACGAGCAGTACTTC
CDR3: CASSFVGVPYEQYF

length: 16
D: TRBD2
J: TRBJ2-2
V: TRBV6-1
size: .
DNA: TGTGCCAGCAGGCCTCACAGCGGGAGCAAGGTCGGGGAGCTGTTTTTT
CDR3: CASRPHSGSKVGELFF

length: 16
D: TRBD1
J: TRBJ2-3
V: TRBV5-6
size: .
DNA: TGTGCCAGCAGCTTATTAGGACAGGGTATCACAGATACGCAGTATTTT
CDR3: CASSLLGQGITDTQYF

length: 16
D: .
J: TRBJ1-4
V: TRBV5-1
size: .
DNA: TGCGCCAGCAGCCCACTTTTCCAGGCAACTAATGAAAAACTGTTTTTT
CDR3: CASSPLFQATNEKLFF